The 7 T cell receptor beta chains presented below share a single source sample, sequenced in a study of T cells after yellow fever vaccination. TCRdb re-derived calls from the 5' RACE reads in MiXCR, one entry per CDR3 protein. The table shows more than 200,000 distinct CDR3 sequences, with more than 3.5% occurring only once. The sample consisted of PBMCs, taken 15 days after the yellow fever booster vaccination. These receptors were obtained from a man younger than 35 who received the YFV17D yellow fever vaccine.

The genes are TRBV3-1 and TRBJ2-3; D not certain. CDR1 and CDR2 (germline): LGHDT, YNNKEL (reference sequence). This CDR3 is built from 14 residues. V was shortened by 1 base and J by 4 bases, with 9 bases between the two germline ends. The CDR3 here is CASSQVQISDTQYF. The CDR3 DNA sequence: TGTGCCAGCAGCCAAGTTCAGATCTCAGATACGCAGTATTTT.

This clonotype was counted many times. The chain uses TRBV7-2 and TRBJ1-3; D call uncertain. The CDR3 loop spans 14 amino acids. Germline values: CDR1 SGHTA, CDR2 FQGNSA. V gave up 5 bases and J gave up 1 base, with 9 bases separating them. CDR3 in amino acids: CASSGRWSGNTIYF. The CDR3 coding sequence is TGTGCCAGCAGCGGCAGGTGGTCTGGAAACACCATATATTTT.

Many counts were recorded for this clonotype. The CDR3 spells CASSLGLTGGRGWETQYF. The CDR3 bases are TGCGCCAGCAGCTTGGGTCTGACGGGGGGGCGAGGCTGGGAGACCCAGTACTTC. The V and J genes are TRBV5-1 and TRBJ2-5, with TRBD2 identical over 8 bases. CDR1 SGHRS and CDR2 YFSETQ come from the germline V gene. The J segment lost 5 bases and the V segment lost 0 bases, leaving 15 bases of the junction unmatched. The CDR3 covers 18 residues.

This clonotype was observed at least ten times. The chain employs TRBV5-1 and TRBJ2-7; D unresolved. CDR1 is SGHRS and CDR2 is YFSETQ in the germline V gene. The V gene lost 0 bases and the J gene lost 3 bases, with 4 bases spanning the gap. The CDR3 loop spans 12 amino acids. CDR3 region: CASSLGYYEQYF. The CDR3 DNA follows: TGCGCCAGCAGCTTGGGATACTACGAGCAGTACTTC.

Here the CDR3 reads CASSYLTGGENTGELFF. The CDR3 DNA is TGTGCCAGCAGTTACCTTACAGGGGGCGAGAACACCGGGGAGCTGTTTTTT. The chain combines TRBV6-5 with TRBJ2-2, with 9 bases that match TRBD1. The germline V gene encodes CDR1 MNHEY and CDR2 SVGAGI. The CDR3 loop spans 17 amino acids. After removal of 2 bases from V and 1 base from J, the junction contained 5 bases not matched to a gene.

This clonotype appeared a few times. The chain combines TRBV7-9 with TRBJ1-1, with 7 bases lining up with TRBD1. Trimming at V came to 6 bases and at J to 0 bases, leaving 7 bases not matched to a gene. Germline V gives CDR1 SEHNR, CDR2 FQNEAQ (reference sequence). The CDR3 extends over 15 amino acids. The CDR3 nucleotides are TGTGCCAGCAGGGGGACAGTCCCCCTGAACACTGAAGCTTTCTTT. This encodes CASRGTVPLNTEAFF.

This clonotype was observed a few times. Given a much more abundant clone one base away, this may be a read error. The chain couples TRBV15 to TRBJ2-7, with a weak D call TRBD1 (5 bases). Trimming left V 0 bases short and J 3 bases short, with 12 bases between. From germline, CDR1 is LNHNV and CDR2 YYDKDF (reference sequence). The CDR3 has 15 residues. CDR3 in DNA: TGTGCCACCAGCAGAGAAAGGGGCCGGAGCTACGAGCAGTACTTC. Its protein is CATSRERGRSYEQYF.